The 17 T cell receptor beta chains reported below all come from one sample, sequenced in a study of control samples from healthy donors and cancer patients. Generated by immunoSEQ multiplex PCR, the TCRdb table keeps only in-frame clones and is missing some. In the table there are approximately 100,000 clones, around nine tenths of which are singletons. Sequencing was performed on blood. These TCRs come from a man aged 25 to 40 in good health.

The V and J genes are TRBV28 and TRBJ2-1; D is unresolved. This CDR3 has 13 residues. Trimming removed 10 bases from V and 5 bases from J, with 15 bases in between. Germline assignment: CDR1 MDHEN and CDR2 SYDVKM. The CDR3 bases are TGTGCCACCTCTCCGGGTCCCGACAATGAGCAGTTCTTC. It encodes CATSPGPDNEQFF.

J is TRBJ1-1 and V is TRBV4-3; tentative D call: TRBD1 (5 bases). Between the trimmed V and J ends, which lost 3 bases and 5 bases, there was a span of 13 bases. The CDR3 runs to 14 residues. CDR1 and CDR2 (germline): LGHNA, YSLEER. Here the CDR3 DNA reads TGCGCCAGCAGCCAGATTTTGGGGGTTACTGAAGCTTTCTTT. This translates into CASSQILGVTEAFF.

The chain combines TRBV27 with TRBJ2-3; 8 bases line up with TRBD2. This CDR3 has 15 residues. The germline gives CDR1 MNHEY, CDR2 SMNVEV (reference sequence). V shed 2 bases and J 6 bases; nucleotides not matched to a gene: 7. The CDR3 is CASSLAGGGLDTQYF. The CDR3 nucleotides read TGTGCCAGCAGTTTAGCGGGAGGTGGGTTGGATACGCAGTATTTT.

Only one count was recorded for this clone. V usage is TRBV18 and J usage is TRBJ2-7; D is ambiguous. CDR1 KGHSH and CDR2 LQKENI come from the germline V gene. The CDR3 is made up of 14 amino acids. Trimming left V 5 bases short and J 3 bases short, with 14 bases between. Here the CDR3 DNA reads TGTGCCAGCTCATCGACATTCCTCCGCTACGAGCAGTACTTC. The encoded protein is CASSSTFLRYEQYF. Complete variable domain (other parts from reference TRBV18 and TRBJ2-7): NAGVMQNPRHLVRRRGQEARLRCSPMKGHSHVYWYRQLPEEGLKFMVYLQKENIIDESGMPKERFSAEFPKEGPSILRIQQVVRGDSAAYFCASSSTFLRYEQYFGPGTRLTVT.

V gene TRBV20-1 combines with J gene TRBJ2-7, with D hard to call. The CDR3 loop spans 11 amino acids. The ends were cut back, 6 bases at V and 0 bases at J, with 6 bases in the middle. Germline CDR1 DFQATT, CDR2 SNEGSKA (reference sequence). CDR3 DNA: TGCAGTGCGGTCTTCTCCTACGAGCAGTACTTC. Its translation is CSAVFSYEQYF.

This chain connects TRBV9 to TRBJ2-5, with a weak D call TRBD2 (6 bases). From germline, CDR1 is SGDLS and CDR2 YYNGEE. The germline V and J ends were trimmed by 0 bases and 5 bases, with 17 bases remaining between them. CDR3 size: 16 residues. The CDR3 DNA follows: TGTGCCAGCAGCGTAGGGGGAGCGGGCGTACTGGAGACCCAGTACTTC. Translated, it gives CASSVGGAGVLETQYF.

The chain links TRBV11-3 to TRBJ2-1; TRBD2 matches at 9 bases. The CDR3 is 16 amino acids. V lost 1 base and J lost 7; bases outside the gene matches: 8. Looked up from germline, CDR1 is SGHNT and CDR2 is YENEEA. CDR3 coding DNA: TGTGCCAGCAGCTTAGGTTTGGCGGGAGGGCGAAATGAGCAGTTCTTC. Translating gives CASSLGLAGGRNEQFF. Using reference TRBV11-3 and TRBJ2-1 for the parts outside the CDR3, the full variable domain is EAGVVQSPRYKIIEKKQPVAFWCNPISGHNTLYWYLQNLGQGPELLIRYENEEAVDDSQLPKDRFSAERLKGVDSTLKIQPAELGDSAVYLCASSLGLAGGRNEQFFGPGTRLTVL.

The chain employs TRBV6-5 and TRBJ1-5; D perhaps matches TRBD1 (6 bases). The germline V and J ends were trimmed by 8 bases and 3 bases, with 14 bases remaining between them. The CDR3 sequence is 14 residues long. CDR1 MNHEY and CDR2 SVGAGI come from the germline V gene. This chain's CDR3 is CASFPGVVNQPQHF. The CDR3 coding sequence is TGTGCCAGCTTTCCAGGGGTTGTCAATCAGCCCCAGCATTTT.

The CDR3 region has the DNA TGTGCCAGCAGTTTCTTATCGTTCAGGGGAACGCCCCAGCATTTT. It translates to CASSFLSFRGTPQHF. This chain uses TRBV28 with TRBJ1-5; D perhaps matches TRBD1 (6 bases). The V end was cut by 3 bases, the J end by 9 bases, with 18 bases between. Germline values: CDR1 MDHEN, CDR2 SYDVKM. CDR3 length: 15 amino acids.

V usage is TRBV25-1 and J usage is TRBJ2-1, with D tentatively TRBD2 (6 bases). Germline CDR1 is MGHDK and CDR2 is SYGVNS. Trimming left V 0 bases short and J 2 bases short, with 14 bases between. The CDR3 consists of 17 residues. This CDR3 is CASSEYGGEGPYNEQFF. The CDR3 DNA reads TGTGCCAGCAGTGAATACGGGGGAGAGGGGCCCTACAATGAGCAGTTCTTC.

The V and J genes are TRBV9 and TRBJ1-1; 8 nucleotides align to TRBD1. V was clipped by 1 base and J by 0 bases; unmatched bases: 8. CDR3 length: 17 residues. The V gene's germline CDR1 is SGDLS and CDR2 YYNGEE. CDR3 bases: TGTGCCAGCAGCGTACTTTCACCAGGGGGCGTGAACACTGAAGCTTTCTTT. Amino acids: CASSVLSPGGVNTEAFF.

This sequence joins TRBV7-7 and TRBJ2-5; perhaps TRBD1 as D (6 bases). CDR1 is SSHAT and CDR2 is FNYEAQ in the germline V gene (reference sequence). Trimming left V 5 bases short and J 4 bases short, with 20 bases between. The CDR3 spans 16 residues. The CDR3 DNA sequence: TGTGCCAGCAGCCCGGAGGCATCGAGAGGGGGAGAGACCCAGTACTTC. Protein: CASSPEASRGGETQYF.

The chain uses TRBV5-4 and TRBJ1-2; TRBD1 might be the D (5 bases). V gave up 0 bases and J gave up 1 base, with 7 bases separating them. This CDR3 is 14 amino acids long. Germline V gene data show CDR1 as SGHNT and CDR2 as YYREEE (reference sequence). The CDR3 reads CASSLGGYNYGYTF. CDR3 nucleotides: TGTGCCAGCAGCTTGGGGGGCTATAACTATGGCTACACCTTC.

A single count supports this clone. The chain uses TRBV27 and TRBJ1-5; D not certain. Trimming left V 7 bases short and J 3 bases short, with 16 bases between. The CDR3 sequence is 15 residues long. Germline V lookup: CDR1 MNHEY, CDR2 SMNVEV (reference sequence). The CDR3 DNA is TGTGCCAGCACCCGCTGGCCCCTGCACAATCAGCCCCAGCATTTT. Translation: CASTRWPLHNQPQHF.

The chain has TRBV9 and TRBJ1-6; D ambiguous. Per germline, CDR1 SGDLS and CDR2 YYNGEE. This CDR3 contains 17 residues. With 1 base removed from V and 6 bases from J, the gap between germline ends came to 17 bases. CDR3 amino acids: CASSVTSQVVGNSPLHF. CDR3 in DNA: TGTGCCAGCAGCGTAACATCGCAGGTGGTTGGTAATTCACCCCTCCACTTT.

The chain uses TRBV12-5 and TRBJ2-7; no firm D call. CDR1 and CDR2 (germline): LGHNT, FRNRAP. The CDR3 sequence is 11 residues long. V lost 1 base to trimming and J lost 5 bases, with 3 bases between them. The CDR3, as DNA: TGTGCTAGTGGTTTGGGGAACGAGCAGTACTTC. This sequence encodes CASGLGNEQYF.

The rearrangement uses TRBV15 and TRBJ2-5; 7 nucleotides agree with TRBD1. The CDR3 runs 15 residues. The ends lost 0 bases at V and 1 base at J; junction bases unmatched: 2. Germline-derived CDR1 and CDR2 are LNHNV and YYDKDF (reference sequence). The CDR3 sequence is CATSREGDSQETQYF. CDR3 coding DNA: TGTGCCACCAGCAGAGAGGGGGACAGCCAAGAGACCCAGTACTTC.